The entry that follows covers one T cell receptor beta chain sequence. Antigen: not known. Regarding treatment: oral pan-JAK inhibitor, 5-10 mg twice daily. Germline V lookup: CDR1 MNHEY, CDR2 SVGAGI. The CDR3 covers 12 residues. The V gene lost 6 bases and the J gene lost 4 bases, with 9 bases spanning the gap. The sample comes from a study of CD8+ T cells in alopecia areata. On the study more broadly: Oral tofacitinib, 5 to 10 mg twice daily, was given in an open-label trial.

Study-wide results and caveats: Numerous expanded lesional clones remained in scalp and blood during tofacitinib. Scalp samples also yield sequences of resident alphabeta T cells from normal skin. With one nonresponder, baseline CD8+ expansion's link to response remains uncertain.

Isolated RNA was reverse transcribed into cDNA used as the sequencing template. Some clones are missing from TCRdb's copy, which holds only in-frame ones; the method was immunoSEQ multiplex PCR. Of under 200,000 clones in the sample, 50% to 70% were seen once. V usage is TRBV6-5 and J usage is TRBJ1-2; D remains ambiguous. The sequence derives from a human donor with alopecia areata. The starting material was CD4+ T cells sorted from blood, obtained at week 4, from a patient treated with tofacitinib. The chain's CDR3 is CASSDLGYGYTF. The CDR3 DNA is TGTGCCAGCAGCGATCTCGGCTATGGCTACACCTTC.